These 30 T cell receptor beta chains were all obtained from the same sample, sequenced in a study of blood T cell repertoires in COVID-19. Assay: immunoSEQ multiplex PCR; the TCRdb copy retains only in-frame clones and omits some. Here the sample spans roughly 170,000 clones, approximately 90% being singletons. The material sequenced was peripheral blood. Every receptor here comes from a woman between 70 and 85 years old with COVID-19, enrolled during active disease.

The V and J genes are TRBV20-1 and TRBJ2-1, with 10 nucleotides matching TRBD2. Germline assignment: CDR1 DFQATT and CDR2 SNEGSKA (reference sequence). The CDR3 sequence is 15 residues long. The J segment lost 8 bases and the V segment lost 3 bases, leaving 10 bases of the junction unmatched. The CDR3 region is CSASDLASGSYEQFF. CDR3 sequence (DNA): TGCAGTGCTAGTGATTTGGCTAGCGGGAGCTATGAGCAGTTCTTC.

The rearrangement links TRBV30 to TRBJ1-5, with D uncertain. Germline assignment: CDR1 GTSNPN and CDR2 SVGIG (reference sequence). This CDR3 has 16 residues. V shed 1 base and J shed 1 base, with 14 bases lying between them. The CDR3 protein is CAWSGQFARSNQPQHF. DNA of the CDR3: TGTGCCTGGAGTGGGCAGTTCGCGAGGAGCAATCAGCCCCAGCATTTT. Full variable domain (outside the CDR3, taken from reference TRBV30 and TRBJ1-5): SQTIHQWPATLVQPVGSPLSLECTVEGTSNPNLYWYRQAAGRGLQLLFYSVGIGQISSEVPQNLSASRPQDRQFILSSKKLLLSDSGFYLCAWSGQFARSNQPQHFGDGTRLSIL.

This chain links TRBV6-5 with TRBJ1-1; D gene unclear. The CDR3 consists of 13 residues. Germline values: CDR1 MNHEY, CDR2 SVGAGI. The ends were cut back, 7 bases at V and 5 bases at J, with 14 bases in the middle. The CDR3 here is CASKGTTGTEAFF. The CDR3 DNA reads TGTGCCAGCAAGGGAACAACGGGGACTGAAGCTTTCTTT.

V usage is TRBV28 and J usage is TRBJ2-7; no clear D. CDR1 MDHEN and CDR2 SYDVKM come from the germline V gene. CDR3 length: 13 amino acids. Trimming took off 6 bases at V and 3 bases at J, with 12 bases between the two ends. CDR3 in amino acids: CASRLEMLYEQYF. The CDR3, as DNA: TGTGCCAGCAGGCTGGAGATGCTCTACGAGCAGTACTTC.

V and J are TRBV9 and TRBJ1-1, with 7 nucleotides matching TRBD1. The germline V gene encodes CDR1 SGDLS and CDR2 YYNGEE. The CDR3 covers 15 residues. The V segment lost 3 bases and the J segment 1 base; nucleotides outside the gene matches: 6. The CDR3 here is CASSATGARNTEAFF. DNA of the CDR3: TGTGCCAGCAGCGCCACAGGGGCTCGGAACACTGAAGCTTTCTTT.

The CDR3 sequence: CASSLFDGGITDTQYF. DNA of the CDR3: TGTGCCAGCAGCTTGTTTGACGGCGGGATCACAGATACGCAGTATTTT. The rearrangement uses TRBV5-5 and TRBJ2-3; possibly TRBD2 for D (6 bases). The CDR3 is made up of 16 amino acids. V was shortened by 1 base and J by 2 bases, with 14 bases between the two germline ends. The V gene's germline CDR1 is SGHKS and CDR2 YYEKEE (reference sequence).

The chain couples TRBV19 to TRBJ2-1, with 11 bases aligning to TRBD2. CDR1 is LNHDA, CDR2 SQIVND, per germline (reference sequence). The CDR3 loop spans 15 amino acids. The J segment lost 4 bases and the V segment lost 7 bases, leaving 6 bases of the junction unmatched. The CDR3 region is CASTDGTSGYNEQFF. DNA for the CDR3: TGTGCCAGTACTGACGGGACTAGCGGTTACAATGAGCAGTTCTTC.

V is TRBV11-3 and J is TRBJ2-3, with 7 bases identical to TRBD1. This CDR3 is 13 amino acids long. The germline CDR1 and CDR2 sequences are SGHNT and YENEEA. J gave up 5 bases and V 6 bases, and 5 bases lay outside the gene matches. The CDR3 region is CASSPNRGDTQYF. Written as DNA, the CDR3 is TGTGCCAGCAGTCCTAACAGGGGAGATACGCAGTATTTT.

V gene TRBV10-3 combines with J gene TRBJ2-5; 8 nucleotides line up with TRBD2. Germline V lookup: CDR1 ENHRY, CDR2 SYGVKD. The CDR3 covers 14 residues. The V and J ends lost 5 bases and 5 bases, in that order; junction bases with no gene match: 7. The CDR3 here is CAISQAGVGETQYF. CDR3 nucleotides: TGTGCCATCAGTCAAGCGGGAGTAGGCGAGACCCAGTACTTC.

This clone was observed once. The J gene is TRBJ2-1, the V gene TRBV7-3; maybe TRBD2 (5 bases). The CDR3 length is 15 residues. Between the trimmed V and J ends, which lost 5 bases and 0 bases, there was a span of 11 bases. CDR1 SGHTA and CDR2 FQGTGA come from the germline V gene. DNA for the CDR3: TGTGCCAGCAGCCCGACTACGAGCTCCTACAATGAGCAGTTCTTC. Protein sequence: CASSPTTSSYNEQFF. The whole variable domain, remainder taken from reference TRBV7-3 and TRBJ2-1, is GAGVSQTPSNKVTEKGKYVELRCDPISGHTALYWYRQSLGQGPEFLIYFQGTGAADDSGLPNDRFFAVRPEGSVSTLKIQRTERGDSAVYLCASSPTTSSYNEQFFGPGTRLTVL.

The chain combines TRBV7-2 with TRBJ2-1; 10 nucleotides match TRBD2. Trimming cost V 5 bases and J 2 bases; bases outside gene matches: 3. The CDR3 length is 15 residues. Germline CDR1 SGHTA, CDR2 FQGNSA. CDR3 sequence reads: CASSPGLAAYNEQFF. The CDR3 region has the DNA TGTGCCAGCAGCCCCGGACTAGCGGCCTACAATGAGCAGTTCTTC. Complete variable domain (other parts from reference TRBV7-2 and TRBJ2-1): GAGVSQSPSNKVTEKGKDVELRCDPISGHTALYWYRQSLGQGLEFLIYFQGNSAPDKSGLPSDRFSAERTGGSVSTLTIQRTQQEDSAVYLCASSPGLAAYNEQFFGPGTRLTVL.

The chain links TRBV5-5 to TRBJ1-6; D gene ambiguous. V lost 0 bases and J lost 7, with 11 bases in between. The CDR3 consists of 15 residues. Germline-derived CDR1 and CDR2 are SGHKS and YYEKEE (reference sequence). The CDR3 coding sequence is TGTGCCAGCAGCTTGGACCCACAGCCGAATTCACCCCTCCACTTT. Amino acid sequence: CASSLDPQPNSPLHF.

CDR3 sequence: CASTERPGTIKNIQYF. The CDR3 region has the DNA TGTGCCAGCACCGAGCGCCCCGGGACAATTAAAAACATTCAGTACTTC. The chain recombines TRBV2 with TRBJ2-4; a possible D gene is TRBD1 (6 bases). The V end lost 7 bases, the J end lost 4 bases, and 20 bases lay between the germline ends. There are 16 residues in the CDR3. Germline-derived CDR1 and CDR2 are SNHLY and FYNNEI.

The CDR3 here is CATSGRQGHEKLFF. DNA of the CDR3: TGTGCCACCAGCGGTCGACAGGGGCACGAAAAACTGTTTTTT. This sequence joins TRBV15 and TRBJ1-4, with 8 bases that match TRBD1. This CDR3 is built from 14 residues. With 5 bases clipped from V and 8 bases from J, the junction kept 7 bases outside the gene matches. Germline values: CDR1 LNHNV, CDR2 YYDKDF (reference sequence).

This clone was seen a single time. The chain employs TRBV6-5 and TRBJ2-2; a weak D match, TRBD1 (5 bases). CDR3 length: 14 residues. Trimming took 0 bases from V and 6 from J, leaving 8 bases between them. Germline V lookup: CDR1 MNHEY, CDR2 SVGAGI. As DNA, the CDR3 is TGTGCCAGCAGTTACTCGCAGGGTGCCGGGGAGCTGTTTTTT. Its translation: CASSYSQGAGELFF.

As to this clone: A read error may produce the germline difference seen at one junction end. The chain combines TRBV7-7 with TRBJ2-5; TRBD2 is a possible D gene (5 bases). CDR1 and CDR2 from the germline V gene are SSHAT and FNYEAQ (reference sequence). The CDR3 extends over 15 amino acids. This chain's CDR3 is CASSLRASRGETQYF. The CDR3, as DNA: TGTGCTAGCAGCTTGAGGGCTAGCCGGGGAGAGACCCAGTACTTC.

The chain employs TRBV28 and TRBJ1-1, with D unclear. V was pared by 7 bases and J by 3 bases, with 12 bases between. This CDR3 is built from 13 residues. Germline V gene sequence: CDR1 MDHEN, CDR2 SYDVKM. CDR3: CASNYRHYTEAFF. The CDR3 nucleotides read TGTGCCAGCAATTATAGACACTACACTGAAGCTTTCTTT.

With respect to this clone: A junction end diverges from the germline sequence, so it may reflect a read error. This sequence joins TRBV28 and TRBJ2-4; 7 positions match TRBD1. This CDR3 comprises 10 residues. Germline-derived CDR1 and CDR2 are MDHEN and SYDVKM. The CDR3 spells CASSSGQVVF. For the CDR3, the DNA is TGTGCCAGCAGTAGCGGACAGGTCGTCTTC. The full variable domain, in which reference TRBV28 and TRBJ2-4 provide the parts outside the CDR3, is DVKVTQSSRYLVKRTGEKVFLECVQDMDHENMFWYRQDPGLGLRLIYFSYDVKMKEKGDIPEGYSVSREKKERFSLILESASTNQTSMYLCASSSGQVVFGAGTRLSVL.

The chain joins TRBV7-9 to TRBJ2-7, with D possibly matching TRBD2 (5 bases). This CDR3 has 13 amino acids. Trimming removed 1 base at V and 7 bases at J, with 11 bases between. Germline loops: CDR1 SEHNR, CDR2 FQNEAQ (reference sequence). CDR3 region: CASSLDLAQEQYF. CDR3 bases: TGTGCCAGCAGCTTAGATCTAGCTCAAGAGCAGTACTTC.

The table lists this clone with a few counts. The gene calls are TRBV5-1 and TRBJ2-1; D not certain. Trimming left V 3 bases short and J 8 bases short, with 12 bases between. Germline-derived CDR1 and CDR2 are SGHRS and YFSETQ. This CDR3 is built from 13 residues. In nucleotides, the CDR3 is TGCGCCAGCAGCTCCCCCAGCGTCGATGAGCAGTTCTTC. Protein product: CASSSPSVDEQFF.

This clone was seen more than once but under ten times. V usage is TRBV24-1 and J usage is TRBJ2-2; TRBD1 is a possible D gene (6 bases). Trimming took 3 bases from V and 6 from J, leaving 16 bases between them. CDR3 length: 16 residues. Germline V gives CDR1 KGHDR, CDR2 SFDVKD. This CDR3 is CATSDTTGFFAGELFF. CDR3 DNA sequence: TGTGCCACCAGTGATACCACAGGGTTCTTTGCCGGGGAGCTGTTTTTT.

The chain combines TRBV5-4 with TRBJ2-5, with TRBD1 as a possible D gene (6 bases). The CDR3 has 13 residues. With 4 bases removed from V and 5 bases from J, the gap between germline ends came to 12 bases. Germline V gene sequence: CDR1 SGHNT, CDR2 YYREEE (reference sequence). In DNA form, the CDR3 reads TGTGCCAGCAGCCTCAGGGGATCGGAGACCCAGTACTTC. This sequence encodes CASSLRGSETQYF.

The CDR3 sequence: CAPNWRTGSTYEQYF. CDR3 in DNA: TGTGCCCCCAACTGGAGGACAGGGTCTACCTACGAGCAGTACTTC. The chain couples TRBV21-1 to TRBJ2-7; TRBD1, the table's D call, was not compared with the DNA. TRBV21-1 is designated a pseudogene. The CDR3 spans 15 residues.

The J gene is TRBJ1-5, the V gene TRBV2; 11 bases line up with TRBD1. V lost 8 bases, J lost 4 bases, and 10 bases stayed unmatched. CDR1 is SNHLY, CDR2 FYNNEI, per germline. CDR3 length: 16 residues. The CDR3 reads CASRDRGATRNQPQHF. DNA for the CDR3: TGTGCCAGCCGGGACAGGGGGGCCACCCGTAATCAGCCCCAGCATTTT.

The rearrangement uses TRBV24-1 and TRBJ2-1; TRBD1 matches 10 bases. Germline V gene lookup returns CDR1 KGHDR and CDR2 SFDVKD. The V gene end was trimmed by 4 bases and the J gene end by 9 bases; junction bases not matched to a gene: 17. This CDR3 is 18 amino acids long. The CDR3 spells CATSDHSTGTGVSGEQFF. In DNA form, the CDR3 reads TGTGCCACCAGTGACCACAGTACCGGGACAGGGGTCTCGGGTGAGCAGTTCTTC.

This clone was seen more than once but under ten times. The J gene is TRBJ2-1, the V gene TRBV5-4; 8 bases align to TRBD1. CDR3 length equals 16 residues. Germline V gene data show CDR1 as SGHNT and CDR2 as YYREEE (reference sequence). The ends lost 1 base at V and 5 bases at J; junction bases unmatched: 8. The DNA of the CDR3 is TGTGCCAGCAGCTTGAGGAGTGACAGGGGCCACAATGAGCAGTTCTTC. It yields the protein CASSLRSDRGHNEQFF.

The rearrangement uses TRBV24-1 and TRBJ2-7; 10 nucleotides align to TRBD1. CDR3 length equals 15 residues. Per the germline V gene, CDR1 is KGHDR and CDR2 is SFDVKD. The ends lost 3 bases at V and 3 bases at J; junction bases unmatched: 4. The CDR3 region is CATSDQGTGDYEQYF. The CDR3 DNA is TGTGCCACCAGTGATCAAGGGACAGGGGACTACGAGCAGTACTTC.

The chain joins TRBV5-4 to TRBJ2-7; D perhaps matches TRBD1 (6 bases). The CDR3 covers 14 residues. Germline loops: CDR1 SGHNT, CDR2 YYREEE (reference sequence). Trimming left V 4 bases short and J 1 base short, with 12 bases between. The CDR3 DNA is TGTGCCAGCAGCCGGATGGACAGATCCTACGAGCAGTACTTC. Its protein is CASSRMDRSYEQYF. Full variable domain (missing parts from reference TRBV5-4 and TRBJ2-7): ETGVTQSPTHLIKTRGQQVTLRCSSQSGHNTVSWYQQALGQGPQFIFQYYREEENGRGNFPPRFSGLQFPNYSSELNVNALELDDSALYLCASSRMDRSYEQYFGPGTRLTVT.

The chain has TRBV9 and TRBJ1-1; 7 nucleotides match TRBD1. The V gene end was trimmed by 4 bases and the J gene end by 8 bases; junction bases not matched to a gene: 11. This CDR3 has 14 amino acids. The germline gives CDR1 SGDLS, CDR2 YYNGEE. The CDR3 nucleotides read TGTGCCAGCAGCTCTCAGGGGGTTGCGGCGGAAGCTTTCTTT. It encodes CASSSQGVAAEAFF.

This clone was seen a single time. The chain employs TRBV4-1 and TRBJ1-5; a weak D match, TRBD1 (6 bases). V was clipped by 0 bases and J by 4 bases, with 16 bases between them. The CDR3 runs 17 residues. Germline CDR1 reads MGHRA; CDR2 reads YSYEKL. CDR3 in amino acids: CASSQDVGDMRNQPQHF. DNA for the CDR3: TGCGCCAGCAGCCAAGATGTGGGGGACATGAGGAATCAGCCCCAGCATTTT.